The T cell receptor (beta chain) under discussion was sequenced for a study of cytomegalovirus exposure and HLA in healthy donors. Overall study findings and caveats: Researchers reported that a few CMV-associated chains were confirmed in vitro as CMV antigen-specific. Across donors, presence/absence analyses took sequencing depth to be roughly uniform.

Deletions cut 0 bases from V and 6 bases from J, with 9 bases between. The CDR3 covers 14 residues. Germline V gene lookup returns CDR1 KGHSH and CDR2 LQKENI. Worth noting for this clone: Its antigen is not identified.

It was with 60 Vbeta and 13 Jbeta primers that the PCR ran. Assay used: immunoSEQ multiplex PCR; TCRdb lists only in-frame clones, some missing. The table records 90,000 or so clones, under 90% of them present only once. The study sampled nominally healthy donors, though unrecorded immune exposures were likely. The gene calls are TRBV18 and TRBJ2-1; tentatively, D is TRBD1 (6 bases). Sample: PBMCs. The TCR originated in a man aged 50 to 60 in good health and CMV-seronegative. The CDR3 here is CASSPPVQGNEQFF. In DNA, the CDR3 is TGTGCCAGCTCACCACCGGTACAGGGCAATGAGCAGTTCTTC.